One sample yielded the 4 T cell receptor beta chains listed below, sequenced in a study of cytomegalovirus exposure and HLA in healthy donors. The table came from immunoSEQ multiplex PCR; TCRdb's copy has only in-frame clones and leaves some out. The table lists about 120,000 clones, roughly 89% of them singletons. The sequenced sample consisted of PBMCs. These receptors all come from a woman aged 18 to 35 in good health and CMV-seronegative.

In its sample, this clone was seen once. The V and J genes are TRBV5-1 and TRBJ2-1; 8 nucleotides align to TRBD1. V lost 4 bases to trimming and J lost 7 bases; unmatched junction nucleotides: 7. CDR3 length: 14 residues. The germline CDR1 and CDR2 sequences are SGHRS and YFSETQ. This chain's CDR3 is CASSQEDRVNEQFF. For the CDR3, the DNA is TGCGCCAGCAGCCAAGAGGACAGGGTTAATGAGCAGTTCTTC.

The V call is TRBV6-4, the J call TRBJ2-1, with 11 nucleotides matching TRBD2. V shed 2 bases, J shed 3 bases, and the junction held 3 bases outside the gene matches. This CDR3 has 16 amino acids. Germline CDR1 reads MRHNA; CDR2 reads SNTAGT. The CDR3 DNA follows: TGTGCCAGCAGTGACCAAGGGACTAGCGGCTACAATGAGCAGTTCTTC. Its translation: CASSDQGTSGYNEQFF.

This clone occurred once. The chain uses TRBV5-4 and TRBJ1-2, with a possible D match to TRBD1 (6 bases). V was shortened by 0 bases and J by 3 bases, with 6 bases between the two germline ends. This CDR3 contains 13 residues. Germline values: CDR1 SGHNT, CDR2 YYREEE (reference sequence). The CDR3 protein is CASSLDRDYGYTF. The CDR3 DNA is TGTGCCAGCAGCTTGGACAGGGACTATGGCTACACCTTC.

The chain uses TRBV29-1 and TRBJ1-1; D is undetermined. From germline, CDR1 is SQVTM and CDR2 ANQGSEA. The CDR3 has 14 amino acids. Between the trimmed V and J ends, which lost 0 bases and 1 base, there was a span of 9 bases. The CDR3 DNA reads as TGCAGCGTTGAAGATAGCGGACGGAACACTGAAGCTTTCTTT. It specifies CSVEDSGRNTEAFF.